Listed below are T cell receptor beta chains from one sample, sequenced in a study of T-cell memory formation after mild COVID-19. MiXCR, run by TCRdb on the 5' RACE reads, gives a single entry per CDR3 protein. The data contain a few hundred thousand distinct CDR3 sequences, 15% to 20% of them singletons. Sequencing was done on a sample of PBMCs or a T cell subset sorted from them (not recorded which). These TCRs come from a man in his late teens or twenties who had mild COVID-19 (a few samples of this study predate the infection). Cell type and time point are not known. The CDR3 runs from the conserved cysteine through the conserved F or W. Each record gives: J gene, V gene, D gene, clone size, CDR3 protein, CDR3 DNA. The D gene is left open where the match is weak. Rows give clone size only sometimes, using once, few, many, or a class for an expanded clone.

>TRBJ2-6|TRBV6-6|TRBD1|-
CASSYQTGTGVFSGANVLTF
TGTGCCAGCAGTTACCAAACCGGGACAGGGGTTTTCTCTGGGGCCAACGTCCTGACTTTC
>TRBJ1-6|TRBV20-1|-|-
CSAREVSVDSPLHF
TGCAGTGCTAGAGAGGTGTCAGTAGATTCACCCCTCCACTTT
>TRBJ2-2|TRBV7-9|-|-
CASSSTENLRGTGELFF
TGTGCCAGCAGCTCAACCGAGAATTTGAGGGGCACCGGGGAGCTGTTTTTT
>TRBJ2-3|TRBV12-3/TRBV12-4|-|few
CASSLDTSTDTQYF
TGTGCCAGCAGTCTGGACACTAGCACAGATACGCAGTATTTT
>TRBJ2-5|TRBV5-1|-|many
CASSLGLPETQYF
TGCGCCAGCAGCTTGGGACTGCCAGAGACCCAGTACTTC
>TRBJ2-7|TRBV3-2|-|once
CASSQEWRGVSYEQYF
TGTGCCAGCAGCCAAGAGTGGCGGGGGGTCTCCTACGAGCAGTACTTC
>TRBJ1-4|TRBV4-3|-|few
CASSQESPSKGPIMRKLFF
TGCGCCAGCAGCCAAGAGAGCCCATCCAAAGGGCCTATAATGAGGAAACTGTTTTTT
>TRBJ2-7|TRBV7-9|-|few
CASSAATVGRVIEQYF
TGTGCCAGCAGCGCCGCTACGGTGGGACGCGTAATCGAGCAGTACTTC
>TRBJ1-6|TRBV10-2|-|-
CASSSTSDSPLHF
TGCGCCAGCAGTTCCACCTCGGATTCACCCCTCCACTTT
>TRBJ1-5|TRBV7-2|-|-
CASSSLRVDQPQHF
TGTGCCAGCAGCTCTCTCAGGGTCGATCAGCCCCAGCATTTT
>TRBJ1-5|TRBV2|-|-
CASSAHRGNNQPQHF
TGTGCCAGCAGTGCTCATCGGGGAAACAATCAGCCCCAGCATTTT
>TRBJ2-7|TRBV2|TRBD1|-
CASSGGPIRDRGTYEQYF
TGTGCCAGCAGTGGGGGCCCCATCCGGGACAGGGGAACCTACGAGCAGTACTTC
>TRBJ1-3|TRBV5-1|-|-
CASSLAQGLGNTIYF
TGCGCCAGCAGCTTGGCTCAGGGATTGGGAAACACCATATATTTT
>TRBJ2-3|TRBV5-1|TRBD2|few
CASSLGLAGEVDTQYF
TGCGCCAGCAGCCTCGGACTAGCGGGGGAGGTAGATACGCAGTATTTT
>TRBJ2-1|TRBV27|-|-
CASSLQYLYNEQFF
TGTGCCAGCAGTTTGCAATACCTTTACAATGAGCAGTTCTTC
>TRBJ2-4|TRBV4-2|-|-
CASSQGLQGKNIQYF
TGTGCCAGCAGCCAAGGTTTGCAGGGCAAAAACATTCAGTACTTC
>TRBJ1-3|TRBV7-2|-|-
CASAAGRGNTIYF
TGTGCCAGCGCTGCGGGAAGGGGAAACACCATATATTTT